These 21 T cell receptor beta chains were all obtained from the same sample, sequenced in a study of human T cells and chemical hapten exposure. Time point meaning: patch test 1, 2 weeks after DPC sensitization. Indicated treatment: therapeutic diphenylcyclopropenone sensitization with weekly scalp DPC. TCRdb reprocessed the RACE reads with MiXCR, giving one entry per CDR3 protein. The sample yields 340,000 or so distinct CDR3 sequences, around 7% seen once. The specimen comprised whole blood, sampled in connection with sensitization to the hapten diphenylcyclopropenone (DPC). Receptors originate from a woman under 30 with alopecia areata. Some clones in this sample may be carry-over from other donors' samples.

This clonotype has more than one count but fewer than ten. V and J are TRBV7-2 and TRBJ1-6; 7 positions match TRBD1. J was trimmed by 8 bases and V by 5 bases; bases with no gene match: 9. The CDR3 consists of 15 residues. CDR1 SGHTA and CDR2 FQGNSA come from the germline V gene. CDR3 sequence reads: CASSPQGVRDSPLHF. The DNA of the CDR3 is TGTGCCAGCAGCCCCCAGGGGGTTCGGGATTCACCCCTCCACTTT.

The chain uses TRBV29-1 and TRBJ2-1, with D possibly TRBD1 on 5 matching bases. This CDR3 comprises 13 residues. Germline CDR1 and CDR2: SQVTM and ANQGSEA. V was pared by 6 bases and J by 4 bases, with 13 bases between. The CDR3 coding sequence is TGCAGCGTACGGGCGGCAGGGTACAATGAGCAGTTCTTC. Translated: CSVRAAGYNEQFF.

The J gene is TRBJ1-1, the V gene TRBV6-5; D possibly corresponds to TRBD1 (5 bases). V was pared by 10 bases and J by 7 bases, with 22 bases between. CDR3 length: 14 amino acids. CDR1 and CDR2 (germline): MNHEY, SVGAGI. The CDR3 nucleotides read TGTGCCACCACAAGGGTTTCGTTGGGGGGTGAAGCTTTCTTT. Translating gives CATTRVSLGGEAFF.

The J gene is TRBJ2-7, the V gene TRBV6-5; D may be TRBD1 (5 bases). Trimming stripped 4 bases from V and 3 bases from J, with 22 bases between. Germline V gives CDR1 MNHEY, CDR2 SVGAGI. This CDR3 is built from 17 residues. The CDR3 is CASSSGQRPRIIYEQYF. The DNA of the CDR3 is TGTGCCAGCAGTTCCGGACAACGGCCCCGAATAATCTACGAGCAGTACTTC.

In this sample, this clonotype turned up a few times. The chain carries TRBV2 and TRBJ1-4; TRBD1 aligns across 7 bases. From germline, CDR1 is SNHLY and CDR2 FYNNEI. V was clipped by 4 bases and J by 8 bases; unmatched bases: 4. The CDR3 is 13 amino acids. CDR3 nucleotides: TGTGCCAGCAGTGGACAGGGACGAGAAAAACTGTTTTTT. Protein: CASSGQGREKLFF.

Only a few counts were recorded for this clonotype. This chain connects TRBV18 to TRBJ1-2; D is uncertain. Germline V gene sequence: CDR1 KGHSH, CDR2 LQKENI. Trimming pared 4 bases from V and 0 bases from J, leaving 12 bases between. CDR3 length: 15 amino acids. The CDR3 here is CASSLMETPNYGYTF. DNA for the CDR3: TGTGCCAGCTCACTGATGGAGACACCTAACTATGGCTACACCTTC. The entire variable domain, with the rest obtained from reference TRBV18 and TRBJ1-2, is as follows: NAGVMQNPRHLVRRRGQEARLRCSPMKGHSHVYWYRQLPEEGLKFMVYLQKENIIDESGMPKERFSAEFPKEGPSILRIQQVVRGDSAAYFCASSLMETPNYGYTFGSGTRLTVV.

This clonotype has a handful of counts. The chain has TRBV2 and TRBJ2-7; D may be TRBD2 (6 bases). This CDR3 has 15 residues. Trimming shortened V by 5 bases and J by 8 bases, and 22 bases separated the two germline ends. Germline V lookup: CDR1 SNHLY, CDR2 FYNNEI. The chain's CDR3 is CASSLGDLRGSKQYF. Here the CDR3 DNA reads TGTGCCAGCAGTTTGGGAGACTTACGGGGGAGTAAGCAGTACTTC.

This clonotype has ten or more counts. This chain joins TRBV6-5 and TRBJ2-2, with no clear D. This CDR3 has 14 residues. Between the trimmed V and J ends, which lost 0 bases and 7 bases, there was a span of 9 bases. Germline values: CDR1 MNHEY, CDR2 SVGAGI. CDR3 sequence: CASSYSLFGGELFF. In nucleotides, the CDR3 is TGTGCCAGCAGTTACTCCCTTTTCGGCGGGGAGCTGTTTTTT.

This clonotype was detected only a few times. The CDR3 nucleotides read TGTGCCAGCAGCCTAGACAGGGCCGCCACCGGGGAGCTGTTTTTT. Amino acids: CASSLDRAATGELFF. The chain has TRBV7-2 and TRBJ2-2; 7 nucleotides match TRBD1. CDR3 length equals 15 residues. Germline-derived CDR1 and CDR2 are SGHTA and FQGNSA. The V gene end was trimmed by 5 bases and the J gene end by 4 bases; junction bases not matched to a gene: 7.

This clonotype came up many times. This rearrangement joins TRBV6-6 to TRBJ1-5, with D possibly TRBD1 on 6 matching bases. There are 13 residues in the CDR3. V lost 7 bases, J lost 7 bases, and 14 bases lay in between. CDR1 and CDR2 from the germline V gene are MNHNY and SVGAGI (reference sequence). CDR3 in DNA: TGTGCCAGCACCTGGGGGGGCGAGCAGCCCCAGCATTTT. Its translation is CASTWGGEQPQHF.

The table lists this clonotype with a few counts. The V call is TRBV7-2, the J call TRBJ1-4, with 7 positions matching TRBD1. The CDR3 loop spans 16 amino acids. Germline V gives CDR1 SGHTA, CDR2 FQGNSA. The junction had 9 bases not matched to a gene; V was cut back by 8 bases and J by 0 bases. CDR3 amino acids: CASGRQGSATNEKLFF. The CDR3 region has the DNA TGTGCCAGCGGACGACAGGGCAGTGCAACTAATGAAAAACTGTTTTTT.

This clonotype has just a few counts. The J gene is TRBJ1-1, the V gene TRBV6-5; TRBD1 might be the D (5 bases). The CDR3 has 15 amino acids. Germline V lookup: CDR1 MNHEY, CDR2 SVGAGI. V dropped 5 bases and J dropped 3 bases, with 16 bases sitting between them. The CDR3 DNA sequence: TGTGCCAGCAGTAGGGGTGGGAGGCAGGACACTGAAGCTTTCTTT. Its protein product is CASSRGGRQDTEAFF.

This clonotype was seen a few times. This chain connects TRBV12-3 or TRBV12-4 to TRBJ1-2; D gene ambiguous. With 3 bases removed from V and 5 bases from J, the gap between germline ends came to 4 bases. This CDR3 contains 11 residues. CDR3 protein: CASSLQYGYTF. The CDR3 region has the DNA TGTGCCAGCAGTTTGCAGTATGGCTACACCTTC.

The V gene is TRBV7-2, the J gene TRBJ2-2; tentatively, D is TRBD1 or TRBD2 (5 bases each). V lost 3 bases, J lost 5 bases, and 16 bases lay in between. Germline CDR1 is SGHTA and CDR2 is FQGNSA. The CDR3 contains 16 residues. CDR3 residues: CASSFARGVLTGELFF. CDR3 in DNA: TGTGCCAGCAGCTTTGCCCGGGGCGTGTTGACCGGGGAGCTGTTTTTT.

This clonotype occurred a few times. V and J are TRBV4-3 and TRBJ2-3; D possibly corresponds to TRBD2 (6 bases). This CDR3 is built from 17 residues. Germline CDR1 is LGHNA and CDR2 is YSLEER. Trimming took 6 bases from V and 2 from J, leaving 21 bases between them. The CDR3 region is CASSHETSGLFTDTQYF. DNA of the CDR3: TGCGCCAGCAGTCATGAGACCAGCGGACTATTCACAGATACGCAGTATTTT.

The sample holds a few counts of this clonotype. The V call is TRBV24-1, the J call TRBJ2-3; TRBD2 matches 11 bases. CDR1 is KGHDR and CDR2 is SFDVKD in the germline V gene. The CDR3 has 14 amino acids. Unmatched junction bases numbered 5, after V lost 7 bases and J lost 6 bases. The CDR3 sequence is CATSATSGGDTQYF. Written as DNA, the CDR3 is TGTGCCACCAGCGCAACTAGCGGGGGCGATACGCAGTATTTT.

The chain recombines TRBV5-1 with TRBJ2-3; no clear D. Germline V CDR1 and CDR2: SGHRS, YFSETQ. Trimming took 2 bases from V and 0 from J, leaving 10 bases between them. The length of the CDR3 is 15 residues. CDR3 residues: CASSFSTLSTDTQYF. The CDR3 coding sequence is TGCGCCAGCAGCTTCTCAACCCTAAGCACAGATACGCAGTATTTT.

This clonotype has a handful of counts. The V and J genes are TRBV20-1 and TRBJ2-7, with D perhaps matching TRBD1 or TRBD2 (5 bases each). Trimming removed 2 bases from V and 4 bases from J, with 12 bases in between. The germline V gene has CDR1 DFQATT and CDR2 SNEGSKA (reference sequence). The CDR3 totals 13 residues. The CDR3 DNA sequence: TGCAGTGCTAGAAACCTGGGGGTGTACGAGCAGTACTTC. Encoded protein: CSARNLGVYEQYF.

The chain has TRBV21-1 and TRBJ1-3; the table's D call, TRBD1, has no DNA check behind it. TRBV21-1 is a listed pseudogene. The CDR3 extends over 14 amino acids. In DNA, the CDR3 is TGTGCCAGCAGCATAAACAGGGCAGGAAACACCATATATTTT. Protein: CASSINRAGNTIYF.

This chain links TRBV5-1 with TRBJ1-2; TRBD1 is a possible D gene (6 bases). The CDR3 consists of 14 residues. Germline V gives CDR1 SGHRS, CDR2 YFSETQ. Trimming stripped 1 base from V and 4 bases from J, with 11 bases between. The CDR3 nucleotides read TGCGCCAGCAGCTTGAATACAGGGTCCTATGGCTACACCTTC. It specifies CASSLNTGSYGYTF. The entire variable domain, with the rest obtained from reference TRBV5-1 and TRBJ1-2, is as follows: KAGVTQTPRYLIKTRGQQVTLSCSPISGHRSVSWYQQTPGQGLQFLFEYFSETQRNKGNFPGRFSGRQFSNSRSEMNVSTLELGDSALYLCASSLNTGSYGYTFGSGTRLTVV.

This clonotype was detected a few times. The chain couples TRBV10-3 to TRBJ2-2; tentative D call: TRBD2 (6 bases). The germline V gene has CDR1 ENHRY and CDR2 SYGVKD. V lost 6 bases, J lost 1 base, and 9 bases lay in between. The CDR3 has 14 amino acids. Here the CDR3 reads CAIRLARNTGELFF. DNA of the CDR3: TGTGCCATCAGGCTAGCGAGGAACACCGGGGAGCTGTTTTTT.